A single sample is the source of the 24 T cell receptor beta chains below, sequenced in a study of CD8 T cells in ankylosing spondylitis. MiXCR, applied by TCRdb to the 5' RACE reads, yields one record per CDR3 protein. The sample lists 300,000 to 400,000 distinct CDR3 sequences, 20% to 25% occurring once. The sequencing input was blood, either unsorted or a sorted T cell fraction (not recorded which). All receptors come from a male donor with ankylosing spondylitis or in good health (not recorded which).

This clonotype was seen a handful of times. This chain joins TRBV7-9 and TRBJ1-1; D gene ambiguous. Germline loops: CDR1 SEHNR, CDR2 FQNEAQ (reference sequence). V shed 10 bases and J shed 0 bases, with 9 bases lying between them. This CDR3 has 12 residues. This CDR3 reads CAILLMNTEAFF. CDR3 nucleotides: TGTGCCATCCTGCTTATGAACACTGAAGCTTTCTTT.

In the case of this clonotype: Its ends do not fully match the called genes, so a read error is possible. The gene calls are TRBV5-1 and TRBJ2-7, with 10 bases that match TRBD1. The CDR3 sequence is 14 residues long. CDR1 is SGHRS, CDR2 YFSETQ, per germline. CDR3 loop: CASSLGTGDTIRGF. As DNA, the CDR3 is TGCGCCAGCAGCCTAGGGACAGGGGACACCATCCGGGGCTTC.

This clonotype was observed a handful of times. V and J are TRBV3-1 and TRBJ2-3, with D unresolved. Germline V gene data show CDR1 as LGHDT and CDR2 as YNNKEL (reference sequence). The V end was cut by 0 bases, the J end by 2 bases, with 9 bases between. The CDR3 sequence is 15 residues long. CDR3 residues: CASSQDLIATDTQYF. In DNA form, the CDR3 reads TGTGCCAGCAGCCAAGATCTGATAGCCACAGATACGCAGTATTTT.

In this sample, this clonotype turned up a few times. The chain has TRBV12-3 or TRBV12-4 and TRBJ2-5, with D maybe TRBD2 (5 bases). The CDR3 runs 14 residues. The V end lost 2 bases, the J end lost 2 bases, and 9 bases lay between the germline ends. CDR3: CASSLTRGQETQYF. In DNA form, the CDR3 reads TGTGCCAGCAGTTTAACCCGAGGGCAAGAGACCCAGTACTTC.

The J gene is TRBJ1-1, the V gene TRBV6-5; tentative D call: TRBD1 (5 bases). The CDR3 covers 13 residues. The germline V gene has CDR1 MNHEY and CDR2 SVGAGI. V was pared by 2 bases and J by 6 bases, with 10 bases between. This chain's CDR3 is CASSYSRASEAFF. The CDR3 DNA follows: TGTGCCAGCAGTTACAGCAGGGCCTCTGAAGCTTTCTTT.

This clonotype was counted a few times. The rearrangement uses TRBV28 and TRBJ2-1; the D gene is possibly TRBD1 (6 bases). The germline gives CDR1 MDHEN, CDR2 SYDVKM. Trimming removed 6 bases from V and 3 bases from J, with 15 bases in between. The CDR3 totals 15 residues. CDR3 in amino acids: CASRGTGSVYNEQFF. In nucleotides, the CDR3 is TGTGCCAGCAGGGGAACAGGGTCGGTCTACAATGAGCAGTTCTTC.

This clonotype showed up just a few times. The chain has TRBV27 and TRBJ1-5; tentative D call: TRBD1 (5 bases). Germline V gene data show CDR1 as MNHEY and CDR2 as SMNVEV (reference sequence). V lost 5 bases and J lost 5, with 13 bases in between. The CDR3 runs to 14 residues. The CDR3 DNA follows: TGTGCCAGCAGTCCTACGGGAGGGGATCAGCCCCAGCATTTT. Translated: CASSPTGGDQPQHF.

This clonotype was seen a few times. The V gene is TRBV6-1, the J gene TRBJ2-2; perhaps TRBD2 as D (7 bases). The germline CDR1 and CDR2 sequences are MNHNS and SASEGT. The germline V and J ends were trimmed by 7 bases and 0 bases, with 15 bases remaining between them. The CDR3 has 16 residues. The CDR3 is CASKSGGAANTGELFF. Here the CDR3 DNA reads TGTGCCAGCAAGTCGGGGGGCGCGGCGAACACCGGGGAGCTGTTTTTT.

The rearrangement links TRBV14 to TRBJ2-5; possibly TRBD2 for D (5 bases). This CDR3 is built from 13 residues. Germline V gene data show CDR1 as SGHDN and CDR2 as FVKESK. Trimming stripped 0 bases from V and 7 bases from J, with 9 bases between. The CDR3 nucleotides read TGTGCCAGCAGCCAAGATCCGGCGGGGACCCAGTACTTC. As protein: CASSQDPAGTQYF.

The V and J genes are TRBV29-1 and TRBJ1-5, with TRBD1 identical over 8 bases. The V segment lost 7 bases and the J segment 5 bases; nucleotides outside the gene matches: 7. This CDR3 has 13 residues. Germline loops: CDR1 SQVTM, CDR2 ANQGSEA. The CDR3 is CSAGTGLYQPQHF. The DNA for the CDR3 is TGCAGCGCCGGGACAGGTCTTTATCAGCCCCAGCATTTT.

This clonotype was counted between two and nine times. V gene TRBV25-1 combines with J gene TRBJ1-2, with a tentative D call TRBD1 (6 bases). The CDR3 sequence is 15 residues long. The germline V and J ends were trimmed by 5 bases and 4 bases, with 17 bases remaining between them. The germline gives CDR1 MGHDK, CDR2 SYGVNS. In DNA, the CDR3 is TGTGCCAGCAGTTTCAAAATCGGGGGGGCCTATGGCTACACCTTC. Residues: CASSFKIGGAYGYTF.

V gene TRBV7-2 combines with J gene TRBJ2-2, with no clear D. Germline-derived CDR1 and CDR2 are SGHTA and FQGNSA. V dropped 2 bases and J dropped 6 bases, with 7 bases sitting between them. The CDR3 length is 13 residues. CDR3 amino acids: CASSLLLSGELFF. In DNA form, the CDR3 reads TGTGCCAGCAGCTTACTGTTGTCCGGGGAGCTGTTTTTT.

This clonotype was seen only a few times. V is TRBV12-3 or TRBV12-4 and J is TRBJ2-3, with D maybe TRBD1 (5 bases). Trimming took 3 bases from V and 0 from J, leaving 10 bases between them. CDR3 length equals 15 residues. The CDR3 here is CASSFWAGSTDTQYF. The CDR3 region has the DNA TGTGCCAGCAGTTTCTGGGCAGGGAGCACAGATACGCAGTATTTT.

This clonotype showed up many times. The V gene is TRBV4-1, the J gene TRBJ2-5; D unclear. Germline values: CDR1 MGHRA, CDR2 YSYEKL. The CDR3 runs to 12 residues. Trimming left V 4 bases short and J 5 bases short, with 8 bases between. CDR3 sequence reads: CASSRGGETQYF. CDR3 DNA sequence: TGCGCCAGCAGCCGGGGTGGGGAGACCCAGTACTTC.

The gene calls are TRBV5-6 and TRBJ2-3; D gene ambiguous. CDR3 length equals 15 residues. Germline V gene data show CDR1 as SGHDT and CDR2 as YYEEEE. V gave up 0 bases and J gave up 1 base, with 9 bases separating them. CDR3 nucleotide sequence: TGTGCCAGCAGCTTGGCCTTGCCGGGCACAGATACGCAGTATTTT. Translation gives CASSLALPGTDTQYF.

Turning to this clonotype: Mismatch with germline at one junction end may stem from a read error. CDR3 sequence: CASSLSSSGYTGELFF. The CDR3 DNA is TGTGCCAGCAGTCTATCCTCTAGCGGATACACCGGGGAGCTGTTTTTT. The chain joins TRBV27 to TRBJ2-2, with 7 bases that match TRBD2. This CDR3 spans 16 amino acids. CDR1 is MNHEY, CDR2 SMNVEV, per germline (reference sequence).

Only a few counts were recorded for this clonotype. V is TRBV7-3 and J is TRBJ2-5; TRBD2 aligns across 10 bases. Germline loops: CDR1 SGHTA, CDR2 FQGTGA. J gave up 2 bases and V 1 base, and 4 bases lay outside the gene matches. The CDR3 runs to 16 residues. The CDR3: CASSLRPAGGQETQYF. The CDR3 DNA reads as TGTGCCAGCAGCTTAAGGCCAGCGGGGGGGCAAGAGACCCAGTACTTC.

This clonotype was counted only a few times. The chain combines TRBV27 with TRBJ2-7, with TRBD2 matching 8 bases. Germline CDR1 reads MNHEY; CDR2 reads SMNVEV (reference sequence). The CDR3 spans 14 residues. V gave up 5 bases and J gave up 2 bases; unmatched junction bases: 5. CDR3 amino acids: CASSPAGDTYEQYF. In DNA, the CDR3 is TGTGCCAGCAGTCCAGCGGGGGACACCTACGAGCAGTACTTC.

This clonotype has only a few counts. The V and J genes are TRBV28 and TRBJ1-2; no definite D call. CDR3 length: 14 residues. Trimming stripped 2 bases from V and 2 bases from J, with 9 bases between. Germline CDR1 reads MDHEN; CDR2 reads SYDVKM. Here the CDR3 reads CASSLNEENYGYTF. DNA for the CDR3: TGTGCCAGCAGTTTAAACGAGGAAAACTATGGCTACACCTTC.

The V call is TRBV11-2, the J call TRBJ2-1, with 9 bases matching TRBD2. The CDR3 has 13 residues. The ends lost 6 bases at V and 8 bases at J; junction bases unmatched: 5. CDR1 is SGHAT and CDR2 is FQNNGV in the germline V gene. In DNA, the CDR3 is TGTGCCAGCAGGCTAGCGGGGTTCGATGAGCAGTTCTTC. It yields the protein CASRLAGFDEQFF.

Of note for this clonotype: Germline is not matched at one junction end, which may reflect a read error. This chain connects TRBV7-9 to TRBJ2-3; 8 bases align to TRBD2. The V gene's germline CDR1 is SEHNR and CDR2 FQNEAQ (reference sequence). The CDR3 loop spans 15 amino acids. The CDR3 spells CASSLASGVPDTQYF. CDR3 sequence (DNA): TGTGCCAGCAGCTTAGCTAGCGGGGTCCCAGATACGCAATATTTT. The full variable domain, rest sourced from reference TRBV7-9 and TRBJ2-3, is DTGVSQNPRHKITKRGQNVTFRCDPISEHNRLYWYRQTLGQGPEFLTYFQNEAQLEKSRLLSDRFSAERPKGSFSTLEIQRTEQGDSAMYLCASSLASGVPDTQYFGPGTRLTVL.

The chain has TRBV6-4 and TRBJ1-1, with D uncertain. V lost 3 bases, J lost 4 bases, and 9 bases lay in between. Germline V gives CDR1 MRHNA, CDR2 SNTAGT. The CDR3 loop spans 13 amino acids. The chain's CDR3 is CASSERARTEAFF. The CDR3 nucleotides are TGTGCCAGCAGTGAACGGGCCCGCACTGAAGCTTTCTTT.

V gene TRBV9 combines with J gene TRBJ2-3; D may correspond to TRBD1 or TRBD2 (6 bases each). There are 15 residues in the CDR3. Trimming cost V 0 bases and J 4 bases, with 12 bases left between them. Germline values: CDR1 SGDLS, CDR2 YYNGEE. The DNA of the CDR3 is TGTGCCAGCAGCGTAGACCCGGGGGCCTCAGATACGCAGTATTTT. This codes for CASSVDPGASDTQYF.

This clonotype has just a few counts. The chain combines TRBV7-9 with TRBJ2-7; D unclear. The V gene lost 5 bases and the J gene lost 2 bases, with 13 bases spanning the gap. Germline V gene data show CDR1 as SEHNR and CDR2 as FQNEAQ (reference sequence). CDR3 length: 14 residues. The CDR3 DNA sequence: TGTGCCAGCAGCAGAGACCGGGTTACCTACGAGCAGTACTTC. Amino acids: CASSRDRVTYEQYF.